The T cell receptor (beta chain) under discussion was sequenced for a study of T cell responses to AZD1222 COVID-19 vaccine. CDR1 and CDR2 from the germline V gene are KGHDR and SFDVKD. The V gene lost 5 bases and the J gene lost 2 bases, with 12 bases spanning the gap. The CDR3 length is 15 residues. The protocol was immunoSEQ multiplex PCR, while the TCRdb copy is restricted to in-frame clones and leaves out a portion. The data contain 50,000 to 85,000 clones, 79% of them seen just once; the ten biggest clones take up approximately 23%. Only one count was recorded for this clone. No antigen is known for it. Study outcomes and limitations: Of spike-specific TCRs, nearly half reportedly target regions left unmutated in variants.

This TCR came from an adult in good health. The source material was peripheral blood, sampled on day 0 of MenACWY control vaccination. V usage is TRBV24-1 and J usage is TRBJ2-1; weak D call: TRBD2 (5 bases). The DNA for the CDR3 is TGTGCCACCAGTGGAGTTAGCGCCCCCTACAATGAGCAGTTCTTC. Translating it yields CATSGVSAPYNEQFF.